A selection of T cell receptor beta chains follows, all from one sample in a study of cytomegalovirus exposure and HLA in healthy donors. Clones were sequenced by immunoSEQ multiplex PCR, and TCRdb holds only the in-frame ones, with some missing. The repertoire has about 120,000 clones, 79% of them found once; the top ten carry roughly 2%. The specimen was PBMCs. The receptors originated from a man aged 18 to 30 in good health and CMV-seronegative. The CDR3 runs from the conserved cysteine through the conserved F or W. The D gene is left open where the match is weak. Clone size is stated in some rows and not others, as once, few, many or a class when expanded.

NA | TRBJ2-2 | TRBV6-4 | NA | CASSHDSSRTGELFF | TGTGCCAGCAGTCACGACAGCAGTAGGACCGGGGAGCTGTTTTTT
NA | TRBJ2-5 | TRBV15 | TRBD1 | CATSRSGQRKETQYF | TGTGCCACCAGCAGATCGGGACAGCGAAAAGAGACCCAGTACTTC
NA | TRBJ2-1 | TRBV7-9 | NA | CASSLASGTVDEQFF | TGTGCCAGCAGCCTGGCCTCCGGGACTGTCGATGAGCAGTTCTTC
NA | TRBJ2-7 | TRBV7-2 | TRBD2 | CASSPRSGVYEQYF | TGTGCCAGCAGCCCCCGCAGCGGGGTCTACGAGCAGTACTTC
NA | TRBJ1-1 | TRBV11-2 | TRBD1 | CASSSTGHRGLAYF | TGTGCCAGCAGCTCAACGGGACACAGGGGTTTAGCCTACTTT
NA | TRBJ2-1 | TRBV10-2 | NA | CASSELAREQFF | TGCGCCAGCAGTGAACTAGCAAGGGAGCAGTTCTTC
once | TRBJ2-3 | TRBV6-5 | TRBD2 | CASSRTSGSTDTQYF | TGTGCCAGCAGTAGGACTAGCGGCTCCACAGATACGCAGTATTTT
NA | TRBJ2-1 | TRBV15 | TRBD2 | CATSRDLASGRGNEQFF | TGTGCCACCAGCAGAGATTTGGCTAGCGGGCGGGGAAATGAGCAGTTCTTC
NA | TRBJ1-1 | TRBV19 | TRBD1 | CASSIADRANTEAFF | TGTGCCAGTAGTATAGCAGACAGGGCGAACACTGAAGCTTTCTTT
NA | TRBJ2-1 | TRBV7-8 | NA | CASSLRQDLYNEQFF | TGTGCCAGCAGCTTAAGACAGGACCTCTACAATGAGCAGTTCTTC
NA | TRBJ1-6 | TRBV7-8 | TRBD1 | CASSLLSGQANSPLHF | TGTGCCAGCAGCTTATTGTCCGGACAGGCTAATTCACCCCTCCACTTT
few | TRBJ1-1 | TRBV7-3 | NA | CASSSQGMNTEAFF | TGTGCCAGCAGCTCACAGGGAATGAACACTGAAGCTTTCTTT
NA | TRBJ1-5 | TRBV6-6 | NA | CASSHGQHNQPQHF | TGTGCCAGCAGTCACGGACAGCACAATCAGCCCCAGCATTTT
NA | TRBJ2-2 | TRBV7-9 | NA | CASSLNSGWAGELFF | TGTGCCAGCAGCTTAAACAGCGGGTGGGCCGGGGAGCTGTTTTTT
NA | TRBJ2-1 | TRBV7-2 | TRBD1 | CASSSGQDRREQFF | TGTGCCAGCAGCTCAGGACAGGACCGCCGCGAGCAGTTCTTC
NA | TRBJ1-5 | TRBV27 | NA | CASSLWGFNQPQHF | TGTGCCAGCAGTTTATGGGGCTTCAATCAGCCCCAGCATTTT
NA | TRBJ2-7 | TRBV7-2 | TRBD2 | CASSLRAPERGGSYEQYF | TGTGCCAGCAGCTTAAGGGCCCCAGAACGGGGGGGCTCCTACGAGCAGTACTTC
NA | TRBJ1-3 | TRBV30 | NA | CAWRLRGTGNTIYF | TGTGCCTGGAGGCTAAGGGGGACTGGAAACACCATATATTTT
few | TRBJ1-3 | TRBV30 | TRBD1 | CAWGPTGYFTIYF | TGTGCCTGGGGGCCGACAGGGTATTTCACCATATATTTT
NA | TRBJ1-2 | TRBV4-3 | TRBD1 | CASSQVDRADKGYTF | TGCGCCAGCAGCCAAGTGGACAGGGCTGATAAGGGCTACACCTTC
NA | TRBJ2-1 | TRBV9 | NA | CASSVGGLAGDEQFF | TGTGCCAGCAGCGTAGGTGGCCTCGCCGGGGATGAGCAGTTCTTC
few | TRBJ1-5 | TRBV2 | NA | CASSPGQRSNQPQHF | TGTGCCAGCAGTCCCGGACAGAGGAGCAATCAGCCCCAGCATTTT
NA | TRBJ2-2 | TRBV21-1 | NA | CASSTPGELAGGPNTGELFF | TGTGCCAGCAGCACCCCCGGGGAACTAGCGGGAGGACCGAACACCGGGGAGCTGTTTTTT
once | TRBJ2-7 | TRBV5-1 | TRBD2 | CASSSVAGIQLGEQYF | TGCGCCAGCAGCTCCGTAGCGGGAATACAACTAGGGGAGCAGTACTTC
NA | TRBJ2-1 | TRBV19 | TRBD2 | CASGHSGSSYNEQFF | TGTGCCAGTGGACATAGCGGGAGCTCCTACAATGAGCAGTTCTTC
NA | TRBJ2-1 | TRBV2 | NA | CASSVTGDRDDEQFF | TGTGCCAGCAGTGTAACGGGAGACCGGGACGATGAGCAGTTCTTC
NA | TRBJ1-2 | TRBV7-6 | NA | CASSLGAGDRGYTF | TGTGCCAGCAGCTTAGGGGCAGGGGACCGAGGCTACACCTTC
once | TRBJ1-2 | TRBV19 | TRBD1 | CASRAGGARYGYTF | TGTGCCAGTAGAGCAGGGGGCGCACGGTATGGCTACACCTTC
once | TRBJ2-5 | TRBV5-4 | NA | CASSSGLQETQYF | TGTGCCAGCAGCTCCGGACTACAAGAGACCCAGTACTTC
NA | TRBJ1-5 | TRBV6-5 | TRBD1 | CASRRTGRNQPQHF | TGTGCCAGCAGACGGACAGGGCGAAATCAGCCCCAGCATTTT
NA | TRBJ1-5 | TRBV7-9 | NA | CASSLGDRNQPQHF | TGTGCCAGCAGCTTAGGCGACAGAAATCAGCCCCAGCATTTT
NA | TRBJ2-1 | TRBV29-1 | TRBD1 | CSVEDLGTGAYNEQFF | TGCAGCGTTGAAGATCTTGGGACAGGGGCCTACAATGAGCAGTTCTTC
NA | TRBJ1-5 | TRBV7-8 | TRBD1 | CASSFGYRGPSNQPQHF | TGTGCCAGCAGCTTCGGCTACAGGGGGCCTAGCAATCAGCCCCAGCATTTT
NA | TRBJ2-1 | TRBV4-1 | TRBD2 | CASSQDRGTSGRARNEQFF | TGCGCCAGCAGCCAAGATAGGGGGACTAGCGGGAGGGCCAGGAATGAGCAGTTCTTC
NA | TRBJ1-5 | TRBV27 | TRBD1 | CASNSGGRVNQPQHF | TGTGCCAGCAATTCAGGGGGCAGGGTCAATCAGCCCCAGCATTTT
once | TRBJ1-5 | TRBV4-1 | NA | CASSQERTQNQPQHF | TGCGCCAGCAGCCAAGAGAGGACACAGAATCAGCCCCAGCATTTT
NA | TRBJ2-3 | TRBV30 | NA | CAWSGTAFTDTQYF | TGTGCCTGGAGTGGGACAGCCTTCACAGATACGCAGTATTTT
NA | TRBJ2-5 | TRBV5-6 | TRBD2 | CASSNRAGGVETQYF | TGTGCCAGCAGCAACCGAGCGGGAGGAGTGGAGACCCAGTACTTC
once | TRBJ2-1 | TRBV28 | TRBD2 | CAIEGTSGGEYNEQFF | TGTGCCATTGAAGGGACTAGCGGGGGAGAATACAATGAGCAGTTCTTC
NA | TRBJ2-6 | TRBV27 | NA | CASSLEFSSSGANVLTF | TGTGCCAGCAGTTTAGAGTTTTCAAGCTCTGGGGCCAACGTCCTGACTTTC
NA | TRBJ2-1 | TRBV6-1 | NA | CASSESGVSYNEQFF | TGTGCCAGCAGTGAGAGCGGAGTCTCCTACAATGAGCAGTTCTTC
once | TRBJ2-1 | TRBV5-3 | TRBD2 | CARSPGTSGPYNEQFF | TGTGCCAGAAGCCCCGGGACTAGCGGGCCTTACAATGAGCAGTTCTTC
NA | TRBJ2-7 | TRBV27 | NA | CASSDGADSYEQYF | TGTGCCAGCAGTGATGGGGCAGACTCCTACGAGCAGTACTTC
NA | TRBJ1-5 | TRBV20-1 | NA | CPPGGNQPQHF | TGCCCTCCGGGGGGCAATCAGCCCCAGCATTTT
NA | TRBJ1-2 | TRBV7-9 | NA | CASSLGVAGAYGYTF | TGTGCCAGCAGCTTAGGGGTGGCGGGGGCCTATGGCTACACCTTC
once | TRBJ2-3 | TRBV29-1 | NA | CSVDGRGSSTDTQYF | TGCAGCGTTGATGGCAGAGGATCTAGCACAGATACGCAGTATTTT